Sequencing of this TCR beta chain was carried out in a study of regulatory T cells in long-lasting Graves disease. Study-level results: Persistent disease preferred TRBV28, TRBJ1-2 and TRBJ2-5; new disease, TRBV20-1 and TRBJ2-1. Persistent Graves' patients showed a TCR diversity that was lower than that of newly diagnosed ones.

This clonotype came up many times. Its antigen is not known. Arm-PCR with iRepertoire HTBI primers amplified the CDR3 regions for these TCR beta libraries. In the original processing: Among the samples, 60 to 75 TRBV and around 15 TRBJ segments were identified. Each CDR3 protein is one row after TCRdb ran MiXCR on the multiplex PCR reads. TCRdb, not the authors, supplied the V and J calls. The data show fewer than 550,000 distinct CDR3 sequences, 20% to 25% seen once. The CDR3 loop spans 13 amino acids. Per germline, CDR1 SGHNT and CDR2 YENEEA. V dropped 5 bases and J dropped 4 bases, with 11 bases sitting between them. The time point denotes: persistent/refractory GD, antithyroid drugs over 5 years with positive TRAb. PBMC-extracted RNA yielded the TCR library.

Sequenced material: peripheral blood mononuclear cells (PBMCs), taken when the disease was refractory, from a patient treated with antithyroid drugs. The receptor was isolated from a female donor with Graves disease. This chain links TRBV11-3 with TRBJ1-2; D is uncertain. The CDR3 bases are TGTGCCAGCAGCGACTACGAAGGCTATGGCTACACCTTC. Translation gives CASSDYEGYGYTF.